This entry lists 24 T cell receptor beta chains sequenced from one sample in a study of cytomegalovirus exposure and HLA in healthy donors. The PCR used 60 Vbeta and 13 Jbeta primers. The repertoire was sequenced with immunoSEQ multiplex PCR; TCRdb's copy has only in-frame clones and lacks some. The repertoire consists of about 190,000 clones, with roughly 80% occurring once and the leading ten covering over 2%. Sequenced sample: PBMCs. The receptors shown here come from a woman in her twenties or thirties in good health and CMV-seropositive.

This clone was seen a handful of times. The chain recombines TRBV9 with TRBJ2-1; TRBD2 aligns across 7 bases. The CDR3 is made up of 16 amino acids. The V gene's germline CDR1 is SGDLS and CDR2 YYNGEE. V lost 0 bases, J lost 7 bases, and 10 bases stayed unmatched. CDR3 in amino acids: CASSVASGASENEQFF. CDR3 DNA sequence: TGTGCCAGCAGCGTAGCAAGCGGGGCCTCCGAAAATGAGCAGTTCTTC.

The rearrangement links TRBV28 to TRBJ2-4; D possibly corresponds to TRBD1 (6 bases). This CDR3 is built from 16 residues. CDR1 is MDHEN, CDR2 SYDVKM, per germline. Trimming stripped 3 bases from V and 7 bases from J, with 19 bases between. CDR3 coding DNA: TGTGCCAGCAGTTTCATGGGGGACCAGGGGCTGAACATTCAGTACTTC. It translates to CASSFMGDQGLNIQYF. Variable domain in full (rest from reference TRBV28 and TRBJ2-4): DVKVTQSSRYLVKRTGEKVFLECVQDMDHENMFWYRQDPGLGLRLIYFSYDVKMKEKGDIPEGYSVSREKKERFSLILESASTNQTSMYLCASSFMGDQGLNIQYFGAGTRLSVL.

The chain uses TRBV28 and TRBJ2-6; 8 bases are a match to TRBD1. V shed 4 bases and J 2 bases; nucleotides not matched to a gene: 7. Looked up from germline, CDR1 is MDHEN and CDR2 is SYDVKM. This CDR3 comprises 17 residues. CDR3 sequence (DNA): TGTGCCAGCAGTTACAGGGGGGTGGGTGCTGGGGCCAACGTCCTGACTTTC. Its protein product is CASSYRGVGAGANVLTF.

This clone was recorded a few times. The rearrangement uses TRBV4-3 and TRBJ1-6; the D is unclear. This CDR3 has 13 residues. CDR1 is LGHNA, CDR2 YSLEER, per germline. V shed 6 bases and J shed 7 bases, with 10 bases lying between them. CDR3 region: CASSFGENSPLHF. The CDR3, as DNA: TGCGCCAGCAGTTTTGGGGAGAATTCACCCCTCCACTTT.

Worth noting for this clone: This sample includes further DNA sequences coding for the same CDR3. The chain employs TRBV6-5 and TRBJ2-7; TRBD2 aligns across 15 bases. The length of the CDR3 is 14 residues. The trim removed 5 bases at V and 8 bases at J, leaving 4 bases unmatched. Germline V gene data show CDR1 as MNHEY and CDR2 as SVGAGI. In nucleotides, the CDR3 is TGTGCCAGCAGTCAGGGACTAGCGGGAGGCCAGCAGTACTTC. Translation gives CASSQGLAGGQQYF.

The V call is TRBV6-5, the J call TRBJ2-7, with D uncertain. This CDR3 has 14 amino acids. CDR1 MNHEY and CDR2 SVGAGI come from the germline V gene. V was pared by 2 bases and J by 2 bases, with 10 bases between. This chain's CDR3 is CASSYRSGTYEQYF. The CDR3 DNA reads TGTGCCAGCAGTTACCGGTCCGGTACCTACGAGCAGTACTTC.

This clone was recorded once. V is TRBV28 and J is TRBJ1-2; D unresolved. The CDR3 consists of 15 residues. Germline loops: CDR1 MDHEN, CDR2 SYDVKM. V lost 5 bases to trimming and J lost 4 bases, with 17 bases between them. The CDR3 region is CASSPPPGNGYGYTF. DNA for the CDR3: TGTGCCAGCAGTCCACCCCCGGGGAACGGCTATGGCTACACCTTC.

This chain joins TRBV6-6 and TRBJ1-2; TRBD1 agrees at 7 bases. The CDR3 is 16 amino acids. Per germline, CDR1 MNHNY and CDR2 SVGAGI (reference sequence). J gave up 2 bases and V 4 bases, and 10 bases lay outside the gene matches. CDR3: CASSSLRQGVNYGYTF. The CDR3 region has the DNA TGTGCCAGCAGTTCACTCCGACAGGGAGTCAACTATGGCTACACCTTC.

V is TRBV25-1 and J is TRBJ2-7; 7 nucleotides align to TRBD2. CDR1 and CDR2 (germline): MGHDK, SYGVNS. J was trimmed by 4 bases and V by 3 bases; bases with no gene match: 12. This CDR3 has 16 amino acids. The CDR3 DNA sequence: TGTGCCAGCAGTGATCCGGGGGGACCGAGGGAGTACGAGCAGTACTTC. Its translation is CASSDPGGPREYEQYF.

The V call is TRBV7-6, the J call TRBJ2-7, with no clear D. The CDR3 extends over 13 amino acids. Looked up from germline, CDR1 is SGHVS and CDR2 is FNYEAQ. The V gene lost 1 base and the J gene lost 3 bases, with 7 bases spanning the gap. DNA of the CDR3: TGTGCCAGCAGCTTAGAGATCGGCTACGAGCAGTACTTC. Amino acids: CASSLEIGYEQYF.

The chain employs TRBV28 and TRBJ1-5; D is uncertain. Deletions cut 5 bases from V and 8 bases from J, with 16 bases between. Looked up from germline, CDR1 is MDHEN and CDR2 is SYDVKM. The CDR3 runs to 14 residues. CDR3 nucleotides: TGTGCCAGCAGTACGTGGCTTGCCGGGGAGCCCCAGCATTTT. Protein sequence: CASSTWLAGEPQHF.

The V and J genes are TRBV6-5 and TRBJ2-1, with TRBD1 matching over 12 bases. The trim removed 2 bases at V and 8 bases at J, leaving 4 bases unmatched. CDR1 and CDR2 (germline): MNHEY, SVGAGI. This CDR3 has 15 residues. In DNA, the CDR3 is TGTGCCAGCAGTTACCGGGGGACAGGGGGCTATGAGCAGTTCTTC. Translated, it gives CASSYRGTGGYEQFF.

This chain links TRBV6-5 with TRBJ1-1, with no clear D. CDR1 and CDR2 (germline): MNHEY, SVGAGI. Trimming stripped 1 base from V and 5 bases from J, with 8 bases between. The CDR3 consists of 13 residues. CDR3: CASSYLGLTEAFF. The CDR3 DNA follows: TGTGCCAGCAGTTACTTAGGACTTACTGAAGCTTTCTTT.

The rearrangement joins TRBV7-6 to TRBJ2-1; TRBD1 might be the D (5 bases). Per germline, CDR1 SGHVS and CDR2 FNYEAQ. This CDR3 is 13 amino acids long. Trimming left V 2 bases short and J 5 bases short, with 7 bases between. Here the CDR3 reads CASSLSGNNEQFF. The CDR3 nucleotides read TGTGCCAGCAGCTTATCAGGGAACAATGAGCAGTTCTTC.

This chain connects TRBV7-2 to TRBJ1-1, with 12 bases matching TRBD1. This CDR3 is 17 amino acids long. V trimming: 1 base; J trimming: 4 bases; junction bases outside the gene matches: 7. Germline V gene data show CDR1 as SGHTA and CDR2 as FQGNSA. The DNA for the CDR3 is TGTGCCAGCAGCTTAGTAGGGACAGGGGGCGCGGGCACTGAAGCTTTCTTT. This codes for CASSLVGTGGAGTEAFF.

The V call is TRBV5-4, the J call TRBJ2-5, with TRBD2 identical over 9 bases. CDR1 is SGHNT and CDR2 is YYREEE in the germline V gene (reference sequence). Trimming at V came to 4 bases and at J to 3 bases, leaving 4 bases not matched to a gene. The CDR3 totals 14 residues. The CDR3 reads CASSIAGVEETQYF. CDR3 nucleotide sequence: TGTGCCAGCAGCATAGCGGGAGTAGAAGAGACCCAGTACTTC.

The chain carries TRBV27 and TRBJ2-5, with 14 bases matching TRBD2. Germline V gene lookup returns CDR1 MNHEY and CDR2 SMNVEV (reference sequence). J gave up 5 bases and V 3 bases, and 2 bases lay outside the gene matches. There are 15 residues in the CDR3. This chain's CDR3 is CASSLGLAGAETQYF. In DNA form, the CDR3 reads TGTGCCAGCAGTTTGGGACTAGCGGGAGCGGAGACCCAGTACTTC.

The chain links TRBV29-1 to TRBJ1-1, with 7 bases fitting TRBD1. The germline CDR1 and CDR2 sequences are SQVTM and ANQGSEA. The CDR3 runs 14 residues. Unmatched junction bases numbered 11, after V lost 5 bases and J lost 5 bases. The CDR3 reads CSVYPRQGRTEAFF. The CDR3 nucleotides read TGCAGCGTTTACCCGAGACAGGGAAGGACTGAAGCTTTCTTT.

The rearrangement links TRBV18 to TRBJ1-1, with 7 bases aligning to TRBD1. Germline V gives CDR1 KGHSH, CDR2 LQKENI. Trimming removed 5 bases from V and 4 bases from J; junction bases left unmatched: 7. The CDR3 length is 14 residues. CDR3 sequence (DNA): TGTGCCAGCTCAGAGACCAGGGGGTTCACTGAAGCTTTCTTT. Translated: CASSETRGFTEAFF.

The chain links TRBV6-5 to TRBJ1-1, with D tentatively TRBD1 (5 bases). The CDR3 has 12 residues. In germline, CDR1 is MNHEY, CDR2 SVGAGI. The V end was cut by 4 bases, the J end by 11 bases, with 14 bases between. The CDR3 loop reads CASSSTTGLAFF. The CDR3 region has the DNA TGTGCCAGCAGTTCTACCACAGGTTTGGCTTTCTTT.

CDR3 DNA sequence: TGTGCCTGGAGTGAAAGGGGGGGTCGAGCTAACTATGGCTACACCTTC. This codes for CAWSERGGRANYGYTF. The chain has TRBV30 and TRBJ1-2; maybe TRBD1 (6 bases). The CDR3 covers 16 residues. Germline loops: CDR1 GTSNPN, CDR2 SVGIG (reference sequence). V was pared by 1 base and J by 0 bases, with 15 bases between.

V usage is TRBV29-1 and J usage is TRBJ2-2; 9 bases line up with TRBD1. This CDR3 is 15 amino acids long. Germline CDR1 and CDR2: SQVTM and ANQGSEA. The V gene end was trimmed by 6 bases and the J gene end by 2 bases; junction bases not matched to a gene: 7. CDR3 loop: CSVYRDRANTGELFF. For the CDR3, the DNA is TGCAGCGTCTACCGGGACAGGGCTAACACCGGGGAGCTGTTTTTT.

This chain uses TRBV7-2 with TRBJ2-7; D possibly corresponds to TRBD2 (5 bases). The V gene lost 5 bases and the J gene lost 3 bases, with 14 bases spanning the gap. The CDR3 sequence is 14 residues long. Germline-derived CDR1 and CDR2 are SGHTA and FQGNSA. The CDR3: CASSPRPGNYEQYF. Written as DNA, the CDR3 is TGTGCCAGCAGCCCAAGGCCGGGAAACTACGAGCAGTACTTC.

The chain recombines TRBV27 with TRBJ1-1; D not certain. Germline lookup yields CDR1 MNHEY and CDR2 SMNVEV (reference sequence). This CDR3 region has 14 residues. V was clipped by 5 bases and J by 1 base, with 11 bases between them. CDR3 DNA: TGTGCCAGCAGTCCCCGACTAGGGAACACTGAAGCTTTCTTT. It encodes CASSPRLGNTEAFF.